This passage covers 25 T cell receptor beta chains from one sample sequenced in a study of cytomegalovirus exposure and HLA in healthy donors. The PCR used 60 Vbeta and 13 Jbeta primers. Sequencing used immunoSEQ multiplex PCR; TCRdb keeps in-frame clones, though not all of them. The table records some 110,000 clones, roughly 13% of them present only once. The source material was PBMCs. All receptors come from a man between 35 and 55 years old in good health and CMV-seropositive.

This clone was counted between two and nine times. This rearrangement joins TRBV6-4 to TRBJ2-1; 12 bases line up with TRBD2. CDR3 length: 14 amino acids. The V gene end was trimmed by 5 bases and the J gene end by 9 bases; junction bases not matched to a gene: 5. The germline gives CDR1 MRHNA, CDR2 SNTAGT. The CDR3 protein is CASSPGLAGSEQFF. CDR3 DNA sequence: TGTGCCAGCAGTCCGGGACTAGCGGGCAGTGAGCAGTTCTTC.

A few counts support this clone. The rearrangement links TRBV6-1 to TRBJ2-1; D is uncertain. The CDR3 is 12 amino acids. The V end was cut by 4 bases, the J end by 3 bases, with 4 bases between. In germline, CDR1 is MNHNS, CDR2 SASEGT. CDR3 DNA sequence: TGTGCCAGCAGTGCTAGCTACAATGAGCAGTTCTTC. It is translated as CASSASYNEQFF.

This clone was seen more than once but under ten times. V is TRBV2 and J is TRBJ2-4; D ambiguous. Trimming removed 3 bases at V and 5 bases at J, with 11 bases between. The CDR3 length is 14 residues. CDR1 SNHLY and CDR2 FYNNEI come from the germline V gene. The CDR3 sequence is CASSDRRSQNIQYF. The CDR3 coding sequence is TGTGCCAGCAGTGATCGGAGATCCCAAAACATTCAGTACTTC.

A single count supports this clone. The chain is built from TRBV6-4 and TRBJ2-5; 11 bases agree with TRBD2. The J call may be wrong; the DNA end is better matched by TRBJ2-7. In germline, CDR1 is MRHNA, CDR2 SNTAGT. There are 15 residues in the CDR3. CDR3 loop: CASRYGTSGPYEQYF. DNA of the CDR3: TGTGCCAGCAGATACGGGACTAGCGGACCCTACGAGCAGTACTTC.

The chain joins TRBV5-8 to TRBJ2-1; 11 bases are a match to TRBD2. The germline gives CDR1 SGHTS, CDR2 YDEGEE. The CDR3 extends over 17 amino acids. Trimming cost V 5 bases and J 0 bases; bases outside gene matches: 7. The CDR3 bases are TGTGCCAGCAGTTCGGGAGGGACTAGCGGCTCCTACAATGAGCAGTTCTTC. Its protein is CASSSGGTSGSYNEQFF.

V and J are TRBV5-1 and TRBJ2-3; D is unclear. The germline V gene encodes CDR1 SGHRS and CDR2 YFSETQ. The CDR3 has 14 amino acids. V was clipped by 3 bases and J by 0 bases, with 8 bases between them. Here the CDR3 DNA reads TGCGCCAGCAGCTGGAGTACTAGCACAGATACGCAGTATTTT. Amino acid sequence: CASSWSTSTDTQYF.

This clone has a handful of counts. V gene TRBV28 combines with J gene TRBJ2-3; 7 nucleotides agree with TRBD1. CDR1 MDHEN and CDR2 SYDVKM come from the germline V gene. The CDR3 length is 14 residues. After removal of 2 bases from V and 6 bases from J, the junction contained 5 bases not matched to a gene. The chain's CDR3 is CASSLPTGDDTQYF. DNA of the CDR3: TGTGCCAGCAGTTTACCTACAGGGGACGATACGCAGTATTTT.

V is TRBV30 and J is TRBJ1-2; possible D gene TRBD1, 6 bases. The V end lost 4 bases, the J end lost 4 bases, and 16 bases lay between the germline ends. CDR3 length: 14 amino acids. Germline V gene lookup returns CDR1 GTSNPN and CDR2 SVGIG (reference sequence). As DNA, the CDR3 is TGTGCCTGGAAGTTAGACAGGTACGCCTATGGCTACACCTTC. It is translated as CAWKLDRYAYGYTF.

This chain uses TRBV15 with TRBJ2-6; 7 bases match TRBD1. CDR3 size: 15 residues. With 3 bases clipped from V and 2 bases from J, the junction kept 1 base outside the gene matches. CDR1 is LNHNV and CDR2 is YYDKDF in the germline V gene (reference sequence). The CDR3 DNA is TGTGCCACCAGCAGCGACAGGGCTGGGGCCAACGTCCTGACTTTC. Its translation: CATSSDRAGANVLTF.

This chain joins TRBV30 and TRBJ2-2, with 9 nucleotides matching TRBD1. V lost 4 bases and J lost 3; bases outside the gene matches: 15. Germline-derived CDR1 and CDR2 are GTSNPN and SVGIG (reference sequence). This CDR3 comprises 18 residues. The CDR3 bases are TGTGCCTGGATGTGGATCGGTTACAGGGGGCTCGACACCGGGGAGCTGTTTTTT. It codes for CAWMWIGYRGLDTGELFF.

This clone was observed a few times. The chain couples TRBV27 to TRBJ2-2; D is unclear. Trimming shortened V by 4 bases and J by 4 bases, and 7 bases separated the two germline ends. Germline V gene sequence: CDR1 MNHEY, CDR2 SMNVEV (reference sequence). CDR3 length: 13 residues. The CDR3 DNA follows: TGTGCCAGCAGTTACCCCGGCACCGGGGAGCTGTTTTTT. This sequence encodes CASSYPGTGELFF.

The V and J genes are TRBV4-1 and TRBJ2-5, with 9 nucleotides matching TRBD1. J gave up 4 bases and V 4 bases, and 16 bases lay outside the gene matches. The germline V gene encodes CDR1 MGHRA and CDR2 YSYEKL. The CDR3 runs to 18 residues. This CDR3 reads CASSPQWYRGRFGETQYF. The DNA for the CDR3 is TGCGCCAGCAGCCCACAGTGGTACAGGGGGCGTTTCGGAGAGACCCAGTACTTC.

The CDR3 loop is CASSFKAGPYYEQYF. The CDR3 nucleotides read TGTGCCAGCAGCTTCAAAGCGGGCCCGTACTACGAGCAGTACTTC. V is TRBV7-6 and J is TRBJ2-7; the D gene is possibly TRBD2 (6 bases). Germline-derived CDR1 and CDR2 are SGHVS and FNYEAQ. The CDR3 is 15 amino acids. V dropped 3 bases and J dropped 3 bases, with 15 bases sitting between them.

In DNA form, the CDR3 reads TGTGCCAGCACCGGACAGGGAAGGAGCCAAGAGACCCAGTACTTC. This translates into CASTGQGRSQETQYF. The chain uses TRBV2 and TRBJ2-5; 8 nucleotides agree with TRBD1. Germline values: CDR1 SNHLY, CDR2 FYNNEI. CDR3 size: 15 residues. V lost 7 bases, J lost 1 base, and 8 bases stayed unmatched.

Only a few counts were recorded for this clone. This chain joins TRBV9 and TRBJ2-3; D perhaps matches TRBD2 (6 bases). CDR1 and CDR2 from the germline V gene are SGDLS and YYNGEE. This CDR3 contains 14 residues. The ends were cut back, 6 bases at V and 2 bases at J, with 13 bases in the middle. The CDR3 DNA is TGTGCCAGCAACCGTCGGGGGAACACAGATACGCAGTATTTT. Translation gives CASNRRGNTDTQYF.

This clone was seen a single time. V is TRBV6-1 and J is TRBJ1-2, with 7 bases matching TRBD1. V was clipped by 7 bases and J by 1 base; unmatched bases: 6. This CDR3 has 14 amino acids. Germline loops: CDR1 MNHNS, CDR2 SASEGT. CDR3 in amino acids: CASIVRGRNYGYTF. The CDR3 nucleotides read TGTGCCAGCATCGTAAGGGGGCGTAACTATGGCTACACCTTC.

The V and J genes are TRBV5-4 and TRBJ1-1, with 12 positions matching TRBD1. Germline CDR1 SGHNT, CDR2 YYREEE (reference sequence). This CDR3 region has 16 residues. J was trimmed by 1 base and V by 4 bases; bases with no gene match: 5. The CDR3 region is CASSRPGQGANTEAFF. CDR3 DNA: TGTGCCAGCAGCCGACCGGGACAGGGGGCGAACACTGAAGCTTTCTTT.

V and J are TRBV2 and TRBJ2-7; 11 nucleotides agree with TRBD1. The CDR3 consists of 13 residues. The V and J ends lost 3 bases and 5 bases, in that order; junction bases with no gene match: 0. Germline assignment: CDR1 SNHLY and CDR2 FYNNEI. CDR3 amino acids: CASSEGQGDEQYF. Here the CDR3 DNA reads TGTGCCAGCAGTGAGGGACAGGGGGACGAGCAGTACTTC.

This chain joins TRBV29-1 and TRBJ2-1, with 13 bases fitting TRBD2. Germline-derived CDR1 and CDR2 are SQVTM and ANQGSEA. The J segment lost 9 bases and the V segment lost 6 bases, leaving 8 bases of the junction unmatched. This CDR3 is 14 amino acids long. DNA for the CDR3: TGCAGCGTCCTACTAGCGGGAGGGTTTAGTGAGCAGTTCTTC. It codes for CSVLLAGGFSEQFF.

This clone was recorded a few times. DNA of the CDR3: TGTGCCAGCAGCTTAAGGAGCGGGAACACCGGGGAGCTGTTTTTT. It encodes CASSLRSGNTGELFF. The chain joins TRBV5-4 to TRBJ2-2, with TRBD2 as a possible D gene (5 bases). The CDR3 is made up of 15 amino acids. The V and J ends lost 2 bases and 1 base respectively, with 9 bases between them. Germline-derived CDR1 and CDR2 are SGHNT and YYREEE (reference sequence).

The chain combines TRBV6-1 with TRBJ2-7; D not certain. V lost 7 bases, J lost 6 bases, and 7 bases lay in between. The CDR3 is 10 residues long. Germline-derived CDR1 and CDR2 are MNHNS and SASEGT. CDR3 bases: TGTGCCAGCAAGTTCGGCGAGCAGTACTTC. Encoded protein: CASKFGEQYF.

DNA of the CDR3: TGTGCCAGCAGTCAACTAGCGGGAGCGCAAGAGACCCAGTACTTC. This gives the protein CASSQLAGAQETQYF. The chain employs TRBV6-5 and TRBJ2-5; 11 bases are a match to TRBD2. This CDR3 region has 15 residues. V lost 5 bases to trimming and J lost 2 bases; unmatched junction nucleotides: 4. CDR1 is MNHEY and CDR2 is SVGAGI in the germline V gene.

About this clone itself: Distinct nucleotide sequences in the sample also encode this CDR3. The J gene is TRBJ1-1, the V gene TRBV10-3; TRBD1 matches 7 bases. V lost 0 bases to trimming and J lost 8 bases; unmatched junction nucleotides: 3. Germline lookup yields CDR1 ENHRY and CDR2 SYGVKD. CDR3 length: 13 residues. CDR3 protein: CAISESVTGEAFF. CDR3 nucleotides: TGTGCCATCAGTGAGTCCGTGACAGGGGAAGCTTTCTTT.

The chain uses TRBV13 and TRBJ2-3, with 11 bases identical to TRBD2. With 4 bases clipped from V and 2 bases from J, the junction kept 5 bases outside the gene matches. Germline V CDR1 and CDR2: PRHDT, FYEKMQ (reference sequence). The CDR3 runs 16 residues. The CDR3 protein is CASSSSGRFITDTQYF. Here the CDR3 DNA reads TGTGCCAGCAGCTCTAGCGGGAGGTTTATCACAGATACGCAGTATTTT.

The chain is built from TRBV5-6 and TRBJ2-3, with D hard to call. Trimming pared 0 bases from V and 4 bases from J, leaving 9 bases between. Per germline, CDR1 SGHDT and CDR2 YYEEEE. The CDR3 consists of 14 residues. The CDR3 here is CASSLGLSADTQYF. The CDR3 nucleotides are TGTGCCAGCAGCTTGGGACTCTCCGCAGATACGCAGTATTTT.